This entry lists 5 T cell receptor beta chains sequenced from one sample in a study of shared clonotypes between healthy human individuals. Naive-designated CD8 cells lacked CD45RO, were positively enriched for CCR7, and omitted terminally differentiated effector memory CD45RA+ cells. Libraries were prepared by immunoSEQ multiplex PCR; TCRdb keeps only in-frame clonotypes and omits some of them. This sample has about 2.1 million clones, with about 93% found just once. Sequencing used naive CD8+ T cells from PBMCs. Every receptor here comes from a man in his late teens or twenties in good health. Some clones in this sample may be carry-over from other donors' samples.

V usage is TRBV14 and J usage is TRBJ2-7; TRBD2 aligns across 8 bases. The V and J ends lost 8 bases and 4 bases, in that order; junction bases with no gene match: 4. The CDR3 extends over 12 amino acids. Germline V CDR1 and CDR2: SGHDN, FVKESK. Here the CDR3 DNA reads TGTGCCAGCGGCGGGAGGAGATACGAGCAGTACTTC. This encodes CASGGRRYEQYF.

This chain joins TRBV5-1 and TRBJ2-1, with D possibly matching TRBD2 (6 bases). The CDR3 length is 17 residues. The V and J ends lost 4 bases and 10 bases respectively, with 27 bases between them. Germline CDR1 reads SGHRS; CDR2 reads YFSETQ. For the CDR3, the DNA is TGCGCCAGCAGCCCTAGCTTCGGGCGGGAATCGGTGGCGGAGCAGTTCTTC. Protein sequence: CASSPSFGRESVAEQFF.

V usage is TRBV7-2 and J usage is TRBJ2-7; the match to TRBD1 covers 9 bases. Trimming removed 2 bases from V and 3 bases from J; junction bases left unmatched: 5. Per germline, CDR1 SGHTA and CDR2 FQGNSA. The CDR3 extends over 15 amino acids. The CDR3 loop is CASSLTGTGSYEQYF. CDR3 bases: TGTGCCAGCAGCTTAACTGGGACAGGGAGCTACGAGCAGTACTTC.

CDR3 coding DNA: TGTGCCAGCAGCGAATACAGGGTGCATGAGCAGTTCTTC. Protein sequence: CASSEYRVHEQFF. This chain uses TRBV27 with TRBJ2-1; a possible D gene is TRBD1 (6 bases). This CDR3 comprises 13 residues. Looked up from germline, CDR1 is MNHEY and CDR2 is SMNVEV (reference sequence). V was clipped by 6 bases and J by 8 bases, with 14 bases between them.

J is TRBJ1-5 and V is TRBV5-1, with D unclear. Germline V gene data show CDR1 as SGHRS and CDR2 as YFSETQ. The V end lost 2 bases, the J end lost 3 bases, and 9 bases lay between the germline ends. This CDR3 comprises 14 residues. This chain's CDR3 is CASSFPGPNQPQHF. The CDR3 region has the DNA TGCGCCAGCAGCTTCCCGGGCCCCAATCAGCCCCAGCATTTT.